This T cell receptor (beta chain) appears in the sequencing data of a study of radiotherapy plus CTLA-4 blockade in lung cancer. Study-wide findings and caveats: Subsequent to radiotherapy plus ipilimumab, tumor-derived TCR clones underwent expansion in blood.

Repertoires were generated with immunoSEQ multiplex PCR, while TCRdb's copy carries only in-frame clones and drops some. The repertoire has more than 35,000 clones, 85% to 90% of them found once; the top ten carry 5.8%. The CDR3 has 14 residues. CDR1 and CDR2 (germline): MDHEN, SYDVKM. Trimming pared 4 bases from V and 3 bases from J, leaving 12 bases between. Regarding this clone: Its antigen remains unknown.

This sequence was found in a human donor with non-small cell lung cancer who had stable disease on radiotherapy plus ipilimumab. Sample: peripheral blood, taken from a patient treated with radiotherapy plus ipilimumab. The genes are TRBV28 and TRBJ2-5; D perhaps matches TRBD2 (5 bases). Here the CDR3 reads CASSSTRGKETQYF. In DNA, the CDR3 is TGTGCCAGCAGTTCCACTCGAGGGAAAGAGACCCAGTACTTC.